This T cell receptor (beta chain) was sequenced in a study of Ad26.COV2.S vaccination and SARS-CoV-2 variants (dated by TCRdb to the early 2020s). About the investigation overall: Vaccine-arm donors came from COV1001, a multicentre, randomized, double-blind, placebo-controlled phase I-IIa trial of Ad26.COV2.S in healthy adults. Blinding of investigators to trial group allocation was maintained during experiments and outcome assessment. Ad26.COV2.S was administered intramuscularly at 5 x 10^10 or 1 x 10^11 viral particles, either as a single shot or as two shots given 56 days apart. Participants in the trial were split at random into five groups of five each, receiving low-dose or high-dose Ad26.COV2.S once or twice, or else placebo on both occasions. The TCR-sequenced set comprised about 32 samples: approximately 20 Ad26.COV2.S vaccine recipients, 5 placebo recipients and 8 SARS-CoV-2 convalescent individuals. The specificity and breadth of SARS-CoV-2-reactive T cell receptors after Ad26.COV2.S vaccination were assessed by TCRbeta repertoire sequencing. What the work shows at the level of the full study, not this receptor alone: Vaccine and placebo recipients had comparable non-spike TCR breadth, which fits with the vaccine containing only spike. Compared with placebo recipients, Ad26.COV2.S recipients showed higher spike-specific TCR breadth (P = 0.0014). The authors noted that the TCR breadth and depth analyses may have underestimated total T cell responses. After vaccination, spike-specific CD8+ and CD4+ T cell responses were reported to show substantial breadth. The study was not powered to compare responses between vaccine doses or regimens.

What the treatment or condition label conveys for this sample: 15 to 20 received Ad26.COV2.S at low or high dose, single or two shots; 5 received placebo; per-sample allocation not given. For vaccine and placebo recipients, repertoires were sequenced using samples collected on day 63 after the first injection. In Cohort 1b, about 27 adults aged 18-55 years were enrolled at a single site in Boston, USA, between 29 July and 7 August 2020. Ad26.COV2.S was a replication-incompetent adenovirus type 26 vector that expressed a prefusion-stabilized SARS-CoV-2 spike protein derived from the original Wuhan strain. The immunoSEQ Assay was the method used to sequence TCRbeta CDR3 regions. After extraction, genomic DNA underwent amplification by bias-controlled multiplex PCR, followed by high-throughput sequencing. In the paper's pipeline: Collapsing and filtering of sequences were performed to quantify the absolute abundance of each unique TCRbeta CDR3 region. T cell fraction was estimated by normalization of TCRbeta template counts to usable DNA, with usable DNA being measured through amplification of reference genes present in all nucleated cells. Repertoire TCRs were annotated as SARS-CoV-2-specific by exact matching of V gene, CDR3 amino acid sequence and J gene to a known reactive TCR set. MIRA supplied the reference SARS-CoV-2 TCR set, which was filtered for enrichment in COVID-19-positive ImmuneCODE repertoires so that public or cross-reactive TCRs were removed. Using the MIRA antigens, annotated TCRs were further analysed by specific ORF or by position within an ORF. Breadth was defined as annotated unique rearrangements over total unique productive rearrangements; depth was the summed frequency of those rearrangements. Two-sided Wilcoxon rank-sum tests were used to compare TCR breadth between groups. TCRdb's version of the immuneACCESS table is confined to in-frame rearrangements and falls short of the full clone set. An unresolved V gene accounts for under half of the shortfall where checked; the remainder is of unknown origin. D and trimming come from the DNA, and the V and J calls and clone size come from that table. This sample is represented by 360,000 or so clones; around 86% of them were singletons. The top ten constitute more than 3% of the sample.

CDR1 and CDR2, looked up from the germline V gene (reference sequence), are SEHNR and FQNEAQ. Trimming costs V 4 bases and J 2 bases, and their ends lie 10 bases apart. The CDR3 covers 14 residues, taking in both the cysteine and the phenylalanine. Only the CDR3 part of the read is kept: 42 bases, read in frame from the first base. On this clone itself: The target of this receptor is not known. No base qualities exist here, and no much larger clone lies one base off it.

Here the chain combines TRBV7-9 and TRBJ2-3; the best D guess is TRBD1, with 6 bases matching. The sample here was peripheral blood, taken in a trial of Ad26.COV2.S vaccine versus placebo. The receptor's source is a person aged 18-65 years who received the Ad26.COV2.S COVID-19 vaccine or a placebo. The CDR3 corresponds to CASSSSGVTDTQYF. The nucleotide sequence is TGTGCCAGCAGCTCTTCAGGGGTCACAGATACGCAGTATTTT.